The 9 T cell receptor beta chains below all came from one sample that was sequenced in a study of cytomegalovirus exposure and HLA in healthy donors. The PCR used 60 Vbeta and 13 Jbeta primers. Here immunoSEQ multiplex PCR was the method, and the copy in TCRdb shows in-frame clones only, minus some. The sample yields some 200,000 clones, 77% seen once. Source material: PBMCs. These receptor sequences come from a woman aged 60 to 75 in good health and CMV-seropositive.

Comment on this clone: Other nucleotide sequences in the sample specify the same CDR3. The genes are TRBV18 and TRBJ1-3; D possibly corresponds to TRBD1 (6 bases). The length of the CDR3 is 15 residues. V was pared by 3 bases and J by 0 bases, with 9 bases between. Germline CDR1 and CDR2: KGHSH and LQKENI. The CDR3 DNA follows: TGTGCCAGCTCACCGCGGGGGGCCTCTGGAAACACCATATATTTT. It translates to CASSPRGASGNTIYF. The full variable domain, with the rest looked up from reference TRBV18 and TRBJ1-3, is NAGVMQNPRHLVRRRGQEARLRCSPMKGHSHVYWYRQLPEEGLKFMVYLQKENIIDESGMPKERFSAEFPKEGPSILRIQQVVRGDSAAYFCASSPRGASGNTIYFGEGSWLTVV.

The chain couples TRBV6-1 to TRBJ2-7; D is unresolved. Looked up from germline, CDR1 is MNHNS and CDR2 is SASEGT. CDR3 length: 13 residues. The germline V and J ends were trimmed by 2 bases and 1 base, with 6 bases remaining between them. CDR3 sequence reads: CASSELVSYEQYF. In DNA form, the CDR3 reads TGTGCCAGCAGTGAACTCGTTTCCTACGAGCAGTACTTC.

The chain employs TRBV5-1 and TRBJ2-2; 7 bases match TRBD2. This CDR3 comprises 19 residues. Germline-derived CDR1 and CDR2 are SGHRS and YFSETQ. J gave up 0 bases and V 6 bases, and 17 bases lay outside the gene matches. The CDR3 DNA follows: TGCGCCAGCACCCCGAGGGGCCAGCGGGGAAACGCGAACACCGGGGAGCTGTTTTTT. Its translation: CASTPRGQRGNANTGELFF.

This chain uses TRBV4-1 with TRBJ2-4; D possibly corresponds to TRBD1 (6 bases). The V gene lost 2 bases and the J gene lost 0 bases, with 14 bases spanning the gap. Per germline, CDR1 MGHRA and CDR2 YSYEKL. This CDR3 is 17 amino acids long. The CDR3 nucleotides read TGCGCCAGCAGCCAACCGAACGGACAGTTAGCCAAAAACATTCAGTACTTC. Protein product: CASSQPNGQLAKNIQYF.

V is TRBV12-5 and J is TRBJ2-2, with 7 nucleotides matching TRBD2. With V trimmed by 1 base and J by 8 bases, 7 bases remained unmatched. This CDR3 has 15 amino acids. From germline, CDR1 is LGHNT and CDR2 FRNRAP. The CDR3 loop is CASGLARTRGGELFF. The CDR3 DNA follows: TGTGCTAGTGGTTTGGCCAGGACTAGGGGAGGGGAGCTGTTTTTT.

This chain uses TRBV5-5 with TRBJ2-7, with 8 nucleotides matching TRBD2. With 1 base clipped from V and 0 bases from J, the junction kept 6 bases outside the gene matches. The germline CDR1 and CDR2 sequences are SGHKS and YYEKEE (reference sequence). The CDR3 is made up of 16 amino acids. In nucleotides, the CDR3 is TGTGCCAGCAGCTTGTCACTAGCGGCGGGCTCCTACGAGCAGTACTTC. Translation gives CASSLSLAAGSYEQYF.

J is TRBJ2-3 and V is TRBV23-1; tentatively, D is TRBD2 (6 bases). TRBV23-1 is filed as an ORF, its function uncertain. V lost 2 bases and J lost 6, with 12 bases in between. The length of the CDR3 is 14 residues. CDR3 sequence reads: CASSQTMAGDTQYF. The CDR3 DNA is TGCGCCAGCAGTCAAACAATGGCGGGGGATACGCAGTATTTT.

The chain links TRBV7-2 to TRBJ2-7; D may be TRBD2 (6 bases). The CDR3 runs to 15 residues. Trimming shortened V by 5 bases and J by 7 bases, and 21 bases separated the two germline ends. Per germline, CDR1 SGHTA and CDR2 FQGNSA. CDR3: CASSPWGLPRGEQYF. The CDR3, as DNA: TGTGCCAGCAGCCCGTGGGGACTCCCCCGGGGGGAGCAGTACTTC. Variable domain in full (rest from reference TRBV7-2 and TRBJ2-7): GAGVSQSPSNKVTEKGKDVELRCDPISGHTALYWYRQSLGQGLEFLIYFQGNSAPDKSGLPSDRFSAERTGGSVSTLTIQRTQQEDSAVYLCASSPWGLPRGEQYFGPGTRLTVT.

This clone has just a few counts. The J gene is TRBJ2-1, the V gene TRBV4-1, with 8 bases identical to TRBD2. Germline CDR1 reads MGHRA; CDR2 reads YSYEKL. The J segment lost 1 base and the V segment lost 4 bases, leaving 6 bases of the junction unmatched. The CDR3 is 16 amino acids. CDR3 in amino acids: CASSRQLAVSYNEQFF. CDR3 coding DNA: TGCGCCAGCAGCCGACAACTAGCGGTATCCTACAATGAGCAGTTCTTC.